Each of the 20 T cell receptor beta chains below was sequenced from the same sample in a study of CXCR3-negative and CXCR3-positive naive CD8 T cells. The method, 5' RACE with UMI labels, was used to prepare the TRB cDNA libraries. With the 5' RACE reads reprocessed, TCRdb shows one record per CDR3 protein and no DNA. The sample has 40,000 to 45,000 distinct CDR3 sequences, and its top ten clones hold about 7.7%. The sequencing sample was made of memory CD8+ T cells from blood. All receptors come from a human donor in good health. Some clones in this sample may be carry-over from other donors' samples.

The rearrangement uses TRBV7-9 and TRBJ2-7; checking the TCRdb D call of TRBD1 is not possible without DNA. The CDR3 loop spans 12 amino acids. Germline CDR1 and CDR2: SEHNR and FQNEAQ (reference sequence). CDR3 sequence: CASGKGSYEQYF.

V is TRBV7-2 and J is TRBJ2-1. The CDR3 covers 15 residues. CDR1 and CDR2 from the germline V gene are SGHTA and FQGNSA. The CDR3 reads CASSFTTSSYNEQFF.

V is TRBV6-2 or TRBV6-3 and J is TRBJ1-1. The CDR3 is 16 amino acids. Germline V gives CDR1 MNHEY, CDR2 SVGEGT. The CDR3 protein is CASSPMGSWMNTEAFF.

The rearrangement links TRBV29-1 to TRBJ2-2. In germline, CDR1 is SQVTM, CDR2 ANQGSEA. The CDR3 runs to 12 residues. CDR3 in amino acids: CSVEPDNGELFF.

This chain connects TRBV27 to TRBJ2-3; TCRdb gives TRBD1 as the D gene, but with no DNA this cannot be confirmed. The germline gives CDR1 MNHEY, CDR2 SMNVEV (reference sequence). This CDR3 is built from 14 residues. The chain's CDR3 is CASSPAVGTDTQYF.

CDR3 sequence: CASSSGTGGRYEQYF. The rearrangement links TRBV5-1 to TRBJ2-7; the D gene TCRdb calls, TRBD1, cannot be checked with no DNA. Germline loops: CDR1 SGHRS, CDR2 YFSETQ. There are 15 residues in the CDR3. The whole variable domain, remainder taken from reference TRBV5-1 and TRBJ2-7, is KAGVTQTPRYLIKTRGQQVTLSCSPISGHRSVSWYQQTPGQGLQFLFEYFSETQRNKGNFPGRFSGRQFSNSRSEMNVSTLELGDSALYLCASSSGTGGRYEQYFGPGTRLTVT.

The J gene is TRBJ2-7, the V gene TRBV29-1; absent DNA, TCRdb's TRBD1 call cannot be checked. CDR3 length equals 13 residues. Germline CDR1 and CDR2: SQVTM and ANQGSEA. The CDR3 spells CSVSGDRDYEQYF.

The chain is built from TRBV10-1 and TRBJ2-2; the D gene TCRdb calls, TRBD1, cannot be checked with no DNA. Germline CDR1 and CDR2: WNHNN and SYGVQD (reference sequence). The CDR3 is 13 residues long. The CDR3 region is CASSETGPGELFF.

This rearrangement joins TRBV25-1 to TRBJ2-1; there is no DNA to check the TCRdb D call of TRBD1. This CDR3 contains 14 residues. Germline V CDR1 and CDR2: MGHDK, SYGVNS. The CDR3 region is CASSETGGAYEQFF.

The chain couples TRBV7-9 to TRBJ2-3; the TCRdb call, TRBD2, lacks DNA for checking. Per germline, CDR1 SEHNR and CDR2 FQNEAQ (reference sequence). The CDR3 covers 17 residues. The CDR3 sequence: CASSSPINSGESDTQYF.

This chain connects TRBV29-1 to TRBJ2-5; TCRdb's D call of TRBD2 is untestable without DNA. Germline V gives CDR1 SQVTM, CDR2 ANQGSEA. The CDR3 extends over 15 amino acids. The CDR3 loop is CSVPPGESRGETQYF. Full variable domain (outside the CDR3, taken from reference TRBV29-1 and TRBJ2-5): SAVISQKPSRDICQRGTSLTIQCQVDSQVTMMFWYRQQPGQSLTLIATANQGSEATYESGFVIDKFPISRPNLTFSTLTVSNMSPEDSSIYLCSVPPGESRGETQYFGPGTRLLVL.

The chain carries TRBV4-2 and TRBJ1-1; lacking DNA, the TRBD1 call made by TCRdb goes unchecked. The CDR3 runs to 13 residues. Germline assignment: CDR1 LGHNA and CDR2 YNFKEQ. The CDR3 sequence: CASSRGKNTEAFF.

This chain uses TRBV10-3 with TRBJ2-5; TCRdb's D call, TRBD2, is unchecked because there is no DNA. The germline CDR1 and CDR2 sequences are ENHRY and SYGVKD. The CDR3 extends over 13 amino acids. This CDR3 is CASSTSGHGAQYF.

This chain connects TRBV10-3 to TRBJ2-5; lacking DNA, the TRBD1 call made by TCRdb goes unchecked. Per the germline V gene, CDR1 is ENHRY and CDR2 is SYGVKD. CDR3 size: 15 residues. This CDR3 is CAISERTGLQETQYF.

The chain uses TRBV24-1 and TRBJ2-7; TCRdb indicates TRBD1, and absent DNA this call remains unverified. There are 16 residues in the CDR3. CDR1 is KGHDR, CDR2 SFDVKD, per germline. CDR3 sequence: CATSDLGAGYSYEQYF.

V gene TRBV27 combines with J gene TRBJ2-7; TCRdb indicates TRBD2, and absent DNA this call remains unverified. Germline V gene data show CDR1 as MNHEY and CDR2 as SMNVEV (reference sequence). This CDR3 has 20 amino acids. Here the CDR3 reads CASSFRLGLAGTFWAYEQYF.

Here the CDR3 reads CASSQGTKGETQYF. This rearrangement joins TRBV4-3 to TRBJ2-5; the TRBD2 assignment by TCRdb is unverifiable without DNA. The CDR3 sequence is 14 residues long. Germline loops: CDR1 LGHNA, CDR2 YSLEER.

CDR3 in amino acids: CASSSALNEADTQYF. This rearrangement joins TRBV7-9 to TRBJ2-3. This CDR3 region has 15 residues. Germline CDR1 and CDR2: SEHNR and FQNEAQ (reference sequence).

The chain carries TRBV4-3 and TRBJ2-7; the D call of TRBD2 rests on TCRdb alone, since no DNA is present to check it. CDR3 length: 16 residues. From germline, CDR1 is LGHNA and CDR2 YSLEER. This chain's CDR3 is CASSQDARGETYEQYF.

The chain is built from TRBV29-1 and TRBJ2-1; absent DNA, TCRdb's TRBD1 call cannot be checked. CDR1 and CDR2 from the germline V gene are SQVTM and ANQGSEA. The CDR3 sequence is 16 residues long. CDR3 loop: CSVEGGPGQGYNEQFF.